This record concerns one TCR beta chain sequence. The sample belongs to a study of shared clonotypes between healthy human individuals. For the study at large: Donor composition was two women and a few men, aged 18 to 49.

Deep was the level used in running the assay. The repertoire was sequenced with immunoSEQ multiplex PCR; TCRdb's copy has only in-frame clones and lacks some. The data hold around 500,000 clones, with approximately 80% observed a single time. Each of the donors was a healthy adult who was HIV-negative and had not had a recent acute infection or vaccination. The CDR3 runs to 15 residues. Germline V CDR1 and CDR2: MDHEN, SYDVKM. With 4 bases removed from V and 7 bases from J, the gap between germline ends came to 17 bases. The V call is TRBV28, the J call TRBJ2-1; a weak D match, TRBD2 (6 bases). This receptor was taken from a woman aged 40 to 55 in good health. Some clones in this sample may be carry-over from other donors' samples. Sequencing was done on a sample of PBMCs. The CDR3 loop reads CASSSPGTDQNEQFF. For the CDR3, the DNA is TGTGCCAGCAGTTCGCCCGGGACTGATCAGAATGAGCAGTTCTTC.